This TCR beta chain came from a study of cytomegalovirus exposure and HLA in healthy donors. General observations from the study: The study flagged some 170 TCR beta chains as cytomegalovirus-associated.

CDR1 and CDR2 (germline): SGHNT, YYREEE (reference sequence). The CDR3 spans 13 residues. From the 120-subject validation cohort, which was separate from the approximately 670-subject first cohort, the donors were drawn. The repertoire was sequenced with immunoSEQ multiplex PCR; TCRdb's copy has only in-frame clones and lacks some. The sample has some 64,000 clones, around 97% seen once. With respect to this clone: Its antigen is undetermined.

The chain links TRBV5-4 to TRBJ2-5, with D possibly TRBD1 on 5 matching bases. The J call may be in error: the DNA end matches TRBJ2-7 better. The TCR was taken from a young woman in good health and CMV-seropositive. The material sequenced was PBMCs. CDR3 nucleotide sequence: TGTGCCAGCAGCTTGGCAGGGAATTACGAGCAGTACTTC. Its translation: CASSLAGNYEQYF.